This T cell receptor (beta chain) was captured in a study of T-cell memory formation after mild COVID-19. This clonotype has a handful of counts. Germline V gene data show CDR1 as SNHLY and CDR2 as FYNNEI. V was shortened by 4 bases and J by 2 bases, with 6 bases between the two germline ends. The CDR3 contains 12 residues. One entry per CDR3 protein results from TCRdb running MiXCR on the 5' RACE reads. Of 350,000 to 550,000 distinct CDR3 sequences listed, more than 15% are singletons. V usage is TRBV2 and J usage is TRBJ2-7; no definite D call. The receptor comes from a man younger than 35 who had mild COVID-19 (a few samples of this study predate the infection). Cell type and time point are not known. Sequenced input: PBMCs or a T cell subset sorted from them (not recorded which). DNA of the CDR3: TGTGCCAGCAGTGCAGAGGCCTACGAGCAGTACTTC. It translates to CASSAEAYEQYF.